What follows is one TCR beta chain and its context. Its antigen is unknown. These data come from a study of cytomegalovirus exposure and HLA in healthy donors. Study results and caveats: For TCR beta chains, V- and J-gene trimming was later linked to a missense DCLRE1C variant. Apparent HLA restriction characterized most CMV-associated TCR beta chains in a later analysis.

The CDR3 covers 13 residues. Trimming shortened V by 5 bases and J by 5 bases, and 12 bases separated the two germline ends. Germline CDR1 MNHNS, CDR2 SASEGT. The PCR ran on 60 Vbeta and 13 Jbeta primers. The data were produced by immunoSEQ multiplex PCR, yet TCRdb's version contains in-frame clones alone and is incomplete. The sample carries some 130,000 clones, around 77% recorded once. Sequenced material: PBMCs. This TCR came from a man aged 25 to 40 in good health. The chain recombines TRBV6-1 with TRBJ1-2; a weak D match, TRBD1 (5 bases). The CDR3 sequence: CASSQDTPYGYTF. CDR3 DNA: TGTGCCAGCAGTCAGGACACACCATATGGCTACACCTTC.